Listed below are T cell receptor beta chains from one sample, sequenced in a study of T-cell reconstitution after alpha-beta-depleted transplantation in children. Via MiXCR, TCRdb re-called the PCR reads, giving one row per CDR3 protein. The sample yields a few hundred thousand distinct CDR3 sequences, about a tenth seen once. The source was PBMCs from the stem cell graft donor, collected from the stem cell graft. These receptors were taken from a human donor who donated a stem cell graft to a child with acute lymphoblastic leukemia. CDR3s include the opening cysteine and the closing phenylalanine or tryptophan. D genes are given only for firm matches. Size is omitted from some rows. Given values are once, few, many or a class for expanded clones.

clone size	J gene	V gene	D gene	CDR3 DNA	CDR3 protein
few	TRBJ1-2	TRBV5-6	.	TGTGCCAGCAGCCCCCCAGGGAAGAGGAACTATGGCTACACCTTC	CASSPPGKRNYGYTF
few	TRBJ2-1	TRBV12-3/TRBV12-4	TRBD2	TGTGCCAGCAGTTATACTAGCGGGAGGCCCGGGGGTGAGCAGTTCTTC	CASSYTSGRPGGEQFF
.	TRBJ2-3	TRBV9	TRBD2	TGTGCCAGCGCGGATGGCGGGAGAGGGGCAGATACGCAGTATTTT	CASADGGRGADTQYF
.	TRBJ2-3	TRBV7-2	.	TGTGCCAGCCGCGGGCCGATTAGCACAGATACGCAGTATTTT	CASRGPISTDTQYF
few	TRBJ2-7	TRBV7-2	TRBD1	TGTGCCAGCAGCTGGGACAGGGGGTATTACGAGCAGTACTTC	CASSWDRGYYEQYF
few	TRBJ1-6	TRBV7-9	TRBD1	TGTGCCAGCAGCTTAATAGGGGGCAATTCACCCCTCCACTTT	CASSLIGGNSPLHF
many	TRBJ2-3	TRBV20-1	TRBD1	TGCAGTGCTAGCCCTCTGACAGGGGTGGATACGCAGTATTTT	CSASPLTGVDTQYF
few	TRBJ2-2	TRBV25-1	TRBD1	TGTGCCAGCAGTGAATATAAGGGACAGGGGGTGAACACCGGGGAGCTGTTTTTT	CASSEYKGQGVNTGELFF
many	TRBJ1-4	TRBV15	.	TGTGCCACCAGCAGAGATCTCTTTGGGGCAGGGACTAATGAAAAACTGTTTTTT	CATSRDLFGAGTNEKLFF
few	TRBJ2-7	TRBV12-3/TRBV12-4	.	TGTGCCAGCAGCTCCGCCGGACAGACCTACGAGCAGTACTTC	CASSSAGQTYEQYF
.	TRBJ2-1	TRBV7-9	TRBD2	TGTGCCAGCAGCTTATTGCGGGAGTCCTACAATGAGCAGTTCTTC	CASSLLRESYNEQFF
few	TRBJ1-1	TRBV19	.	TGTGCCAGTAGTCCAGGGGCACAACTCACTGAAGCTTTCTTT	CASSPGAQLTEAFF
many	TRBJ1-1	TRBV29-1	.	TGCAGCGTCGTTTCTCGGGCGGACACTGAAGCTTTCTTT	CSVVSRADTEAFF
few	TRBJ2-7	TRBV6-5	.	TGTGCCAGCAGGATCCTCGTGGCTAGCGAGACCTACGAGCAGTACTTC	CASRILVASETYEQYF
few	TRBJ2-5	TRBV19	TRBD1	TGTGCCAGTAGTATAAACGGACAGGGGCCAAAGACCCAGTACTTC	CASSINGQGPKTQYF
.	TRBJ2-5	TRBV7-2	TRBD2	TGTGCCAGCAGCTCGAGCGGGGTGGTGGGAGAGATCCAGTACTTC	CASSSSGVVGEIQYF
many	TRBJ2-1	TRBV29-1	.	TGCAGCGTTCTGAAGGGTAGCTCCTACAATGAGCAGTTCTTC	CSVLKGSSYNEQFF